Listed below are T cell receptor beta chains from one sample, sequenced in a study of blood T cell repertoires in COVID-19. Some clones are missing from TCRdb's copy, which holds only in-frame ones; the method was immunoSEQ multiplex PCR. The data hold some 150,000 clones, with about 91% observed a single time. Material for sequencing was peripheral blood. These receptors were collected from a woman in her fifties or sixties with acute or convalescent COVID-19. CDR3s include the opening cysteine and the closing phenylalanine or tryptophan. Fields, in order: D gene, V gene, J gene, clone size, CDR3 DNA, CDR3 protein. The D gene is left open where the match is weak. Some rows mark clone size as missing; the rest say once, few, many or name a class of expanded clone.

d_call: -
v_call: TRBV9
j_call: TRBJ1-1
clone_size: -
cdr3_nt: TGTGCCAGCAGCCCGCCGACAGGATTGAACACTGAAGCTTTCTTT
cdr3_aa: CASSPPTGLNTEAFF

d_call: TRBD2
v_call: TRBV19
j_call: TRBJ2-1
clone_size: -
cdr3_nt: TGTGCCAGTAGCGTAGCGGGAGGGTCTTACAATGAGCAGTTCTTC
cdr3_aa: CASSVAGGSYNEQFF

d_call: -
v_call: TRBV6-5
j_call: TRBJ2-5
clone_size: -
cdr3_nt: TGTGCCAGCAGTTACTCTTTGGACAGCCTCCAAGAGACCCAGTACTTC
cdr3_aa: CASSYSLDSLQETQYF

d_call: -
v_call: TRBV4-1
j_call: TRBJ2-7
clone_size: -
cdr3_nt: TGCGCCAGCAGCCAAGATCGGACAGCTACCTACGAGCAGTACTTC
cdr3_aa: CASSQDRTATYEQYF

d_call: TRBD2
v_call: TRBV4-1
j_call: TRBJ2-7
clone_size: -
cdr3_nt: TGCGCCAGCAGCCAAGGGGTAGCGGGAAGTTACTACGAGCAGTACTTC
cdr3_aa: CASSQGVAGSYYEQYF

d_call: TRBD2
v_call: TRBV24-1
j_call: TRBJ2-3
clone_size: -
cdr3_nt: TGTGCCACCAGTGATGGGGGACTAGCGGCAGATACGCAGTATTTT
cdr3_aa: CATSDGGLAADTQYF

d_call: -
v_call: TRBV29-1
j_call: TRBJ2-5
clone_size: -
cdr3_nt: TGCAGCGTTGAATACTTGATCACTTCTCAAGAGACCCAGTACTTC
cdr3_aa: CSVEYLITSQETQYF

d_call: TRBD2
v_call: TRBV7-3
j_call: TRBJ2-5
clone_size: -
cdr3_nt: TGTGCCAGCAGTTCATCTAGCGGGAGAATTGGGACCCAGTACTTC
cdr3_aa: CASSSSSGRIGTQYF

d_call: -
v_call: TRBV5-6
j_call: TRBJ1-6
clone_size: -
cdr3_nt: TGTGCCAGCAGCTTGGAGAGGGAAACTAATTCACCCCTCCACTTT
cdr3_aa: CASSLERETNSPLHF

d_call: TRBD2
v_call: TRBV29-1
j_call: TRBJ2-3
clone_size: -
cdr3_nt: TGCAGCGTTGAAGATCGACTAGCCTACACAGATACGCAGTATTTT
cdr3_aa: CSVEDRLAYTDTQYF

d_call: TRBD2
v_call: TRBV13
j_call: TRBJ2-3
clone_size: once
cdr3_nt: TGTGCCAGCAGCCCTAGCGGGGTCCCCCCCCCAGATACGCAGTATTTT
cdr3_aa: CASSPSGVPPPDTQYF

d_call: -
v_call: TRBV7-3
j_call: TRBJ2-7
clone_size: -
cdr3_nt: TGTGCCAGCAGCTTGGACGGGGTTGGCTACGAGCAGTACTTC
cdr3_aa: CASSLDGVGYEQYF

d_call: TRBD1
v_call: TRBV5-1
j_call: TRBJ1-2
clone_size: -
cdr3_nt: TGCGCCAGCAGCGGCGGGACAGTCCAGGGGGATGGCTACACCTTC
cdr3_aa: CASSGGTVQGDGYTF

d_call: -
v_call: TRBV6-5
j_call: TRBJ1-6
clone_size: -
cdr3_nt: TGTGCCAGCAATCTCGGGTTTGGCAATTCACCCCTCCACTTT
cdr3_aa: CASNLGFGNSPLHF

d_call: -
v_call: TRBV2
j_call: TRBJ1-3
clone_size: -
cdr3_nt: TGTGCCAGCAGTGAAGGCCCCAGGGCTGGAAACACCATATATTTT
cdr3_aa: CASSEGPRAGNTIYF

d_call: -
v_call: TRBV6-5
j_call: TRBJ2-3
clone_size: -
cdr3_nt: TGTGCCAGCAGCCTCAGGGCAGATACGCAGTATTTT
cdr3_aa: CASSLRADTQYF

d_call: -
v_call: TRBV7-9
j_call: TRBJ1-1
clone_size: -
cdr3_nt: TGTGCCAGCAGCCCGAGACAAAGGAACACTGAAGCTTTCTTT
cdr3_aa: CASSPRQRNTEAFF

d_call: TRBD2
v_call: TRBV7-3
j_call: TRBJ2-3
clone_size: once
cdr3_nt: TGTGCCAGCAGCCGGACTAGCGGGAGAACAGATACGCAGTATTTT
cdr3_aa: CASSRTSGRTDTQYF

d_call: -
v_call: TRBV19
j_call: TRBJ2-7
clone_size: -
cdr3_nt: TGTGCCAGTAAGGGACAACAGAGCTCCTACGAGCAGTACTTC
cdr3_aa: CASKGQQSSYEQYF

d_call: -
v_call: TRBV21-1
j_call: TRBJ2-1
clone_size: -
cdr3_nt: TGTGCCAGCAGCAAACTCCGACTAGCGGGAAGCTTGGAGCAGTTCTTC
cdr3_aa: CASSKLRLAGSLEQFF

d_call: -
v_call: TRBV29-1
j_call: TRBJ1-4
clone_size: -
cdr3_nt: TGCAGCGTTGCCGGGGGGGCTAATGAAAAACTGTTTTTT
cdr3_aa: CSVAGGANEKLFF

d_call: -
v_call: TRBV11-2
j_call: TRBJ1-2
clone_size: -
cdr3_nt: TGTGCCAGCAGCCCAAGCGGTGTAAATGGCTACACCTTC
cdr3_aa: CASSPSGVNGYTF

d_call: -
v_call: TRBV27
j_call: TRBJ1-2
clone_size: -
cdr3_nt: TGTGCCAGCAGAACACAGGGACCCTATGGCTACACCTTC
cdr3_aa: CASRTQGPYGYTF

d_call: TRBD1
v_call: TRBV7-2
j_call: TRBJ2-1
clone_size: -
cdr3_nt: TGTGCCAGCAGCTTATGGCCAGGGACAGGGTGGGACAATGAGCAGTTCTTC
cdr3_aa: CASSLWPGTGWDNEQFF

d_call: -
v_call: TRBV15
j_call: TRBJ1-2
clone_size: -
cdr3_nt: TGTGCCACCACCCAGGACGGGACTTTTAAGTATGGCTACACCTTC
cdr3_aa: CATTQDGTFKYGYTF

d_call: -
v_call: TRBV4-1
j_call: TRBJ1-3
clone_size: -
cdr3_nt: TGCGCCAGCAGCCTCCCCCAGGGAAACACCATATATTTT
cdr3_aa: CASSLPQGNTIYF

d_call: TRBD1
v_call: TRBV5-6
j_call: TRBJ2-7
clone_size: -
cdr3_nt: TGTGCCAGCAGCCTCCTGGGACAGGGGAGGCGCGAGCAGTACTTC
cdr3_aa: CASSLLGQGRREQYF

d_call: -
v_call: TRBV7-9
j_call: TRBJ2-3
clone_size: few
cdr3_nt: TGTGCCAGCAGCTTCTTACTAGCAGCAGATACGCAGTATTTT
cdr3_aa: CASSFLLAADTQYF

d_call: TRBD1
v_call: TRBV19
j_call: TRBJ1-1
clone_size: -
cdr3_nt: TGTGCCAGTAGTGCCAACCTACGACAGGGAAGGACTGAAGCTTTCTTT
cdr3_aa: CASSANLRQGRTEAFF

d_call: -
v_call: TRBV10-1
j_call: TRBJ1-2
clone_size: -
cdr3_nt: TGCGCCAGCAGTGGATTCCAGAACTATGGCTACACCTTC
cdr3_aa: CASSGFQNYGYTF

d_call: -
v_call: TRBV7-6
j_call: TRBJ1-1
clone_size: -
cdr3_nt: TGTGCCAGCAGCTTAGGAGGCGCCATGACCACTGAAGCTTTCTTT
cdr3_aa: CASSLGGAMTTEAFF

d_call: -
v_call: TRBV19
j_call: TRBJ2-1
clone_size: -
cdr3_nt: TGTGCCAGTAGTATCGGCAGGTTTAATGAGCAGTTCTTC
cdr3_aa: CASSIGRFNEQFF

d_call: -
v_call: TRBV30
j_call: TRBJ1-2
clone_size: -
cdr3_nt: TGTGCCTGGACCCTGAACGGGGGAAACTATGGCTACACCTTC
cdr3_aa: CAWTLNGGNYGYTF

d_call: -
v_call: TRBV5-1
j_call: TRBJ2-3
clone_size: -
cdr3_nt: TGCGCCAGCAGCTCAGGACTCGTGAGCACAGATACGCAGTATTTT
cdr3_aa: CASSSGLVSTDTQYF

d_call: -
v_call: TRBV14
j_call: TRBJ2-7
clone_size: -
cdr3_nt: TGTGCCAGCAGCCACGCCTGGCAGGGCTACGAGCAGTACTTC
cdr3_aa: CASSHAWQGYEQYF

d_call: TRBD1
v_call: TRBV7-8
j_call: TRBJ1-5
clone_size: -
cdr3_nt: TGTGCCAGCAGCGCGACAGGGATAAGCCATCAGCCCCAGCATTTT
cdr3_aa: CASSATGISHQPQHF

d_call: TRBD2
v_call: TRBV29-1
j_call: TRBJ2-3
clone_size: -
cdr3_nt: TGCAGCGGGTGGACAGGGTGGCTAGCGGGAGGTCCCGGCACAGATACGCAGTATTTT
cdr3_aa: CSGWTGWLAGGPGTDTQYF

d_call: -
v_call: TRBV19
j_call: TRBJ2-1
clone_size: -
cdr3_nt: TGTGCCAGTACGCTTAAGGGGGAAATCGATGAGCAGTTCTTC
cdr3_aa: CASTLKGEIDEQFF

d_call: -
v_call: TRBV7-2
j_call: TRBJ1-1
clone_size: -
cdr3_nt: TGTGCCAGCAGCCCCATCGAGACAGAGAACACTGAAGCTTTCTTT
cdr3_aa: CASSPIETENTEAFF

d_call: -
v_call: TRBV25-1
j_call: TRBJ1-1
clone_size: -
cdr3_nt: TGTGCCAGCAGCAGAAGTCAGACTGAAGCTTTCTTT
cdr3_aa: CASSRSQTEAFF

d_call: TRBD2
v_call: TRBV18
j_call: TRBJ2-1
clone_size: -
cdr3_nt: TGTGCCAGCTCAGGTAGCGGGAGGGCCGTCTACAATGAGCAGTTCTTC
cdr3_aa: CASSGSGRAVYNEQFF

d_call: -
v_call: TRBV11-3
j_call: TRBJ1-1
clone_size: -
cdr3_nt: TGTGCCAGCAGCTTGGAGGTGGGCACTGAAGCTTTCTTT
cdr3_aa: CASSLEVGTEAFF

d_call: TRBD1
v_call: TRBV12-3/TRBV12-4
j_call: TRBJ1-2
clone_size: -
cdr3_nt: TGTGCCAGCAGTTTGCAGGGGGAAGGCTACACCTTC
cdr3_aa: CASSLQGEGYTF

d_call: -
v_call: TRBV7-3
j_call: TRBJ2-2
clone_size: -
cdr3_nt: TGTGCCAGCAGCCTCGCGGGGGCGAGCACCGGGGAGCTGTTTTTT
cdr3_aa: CASSLAGASTGELFF

d_call: TRBD2
v_call: TRBV19
j_call: TRBJ2-7
clone_size: -
cdr3_nt: TGTGCCAGTAGTATTGGTCTAGCGGGTCCCAGCTCCTACGAGCAGTACTTC
cdr3_aa: CASSIGLAGPSSYEQYF

d_call: -
v_call: TRBV5-1
j_call: TRBJ2-1
clone_size: -
cdr3_nt: TGCGCCAGCAGCGTCACCTTCAGGGGAACGAATGAGCAGTTCTTC
cdr3_aa: CASSVTFRGTNEQFF

d_call: TRBD1
v_call: TRBV4-2
j_call: TRBJ2-7
clone_size: -
cdr3_nt: TGTGCCAGCAGCCACCCCTTGACAGGGAACTCCTACGAGCAGTACTTC
cdr3_aa: CASSHPLTGNSYEQYF

d_call: TRBD2
v_call: TRBV5-4
j_call: TRBJ2-5
clone_size: -
cdr3_nt: TGTGCCAGCAGCTTCGTGCGTGGGGAGGGAGAGACCCAGTACTTC
cdr3_aa: CASSFVRGEGETQYF

d_call: -
v_call: TRBV7-2
j_call: TRBJ2-7
clone_size: -
cdr3_nt: TGTGCCAGCAGCTCCCAATTATCGGACCGCCTGGGGAGGGAGCAGTACTTC
cdr3_aa: CASSSQLSDRLGREQYF

d_call: -
v_call: TRBV5-1
j_call: TRBJ1-3
clone_size: -
cdr3_nt: TGCGCCAGCAGCTTGGATGGGGCAGTAGGAAACACCATATATTTT
cdr3_aa: CASSLDGAVGNTIYF

d_call: TRBD1
v_call: TRBV20-1
j_call: TRBJ1-1
clone_size: -
cdr3_nt: TGCAGTGCTAGTGGGGGCAGGGGGTCGGGCACTGAAGCTTTCTTT
cdr3_aa: CSASGGRGSGTEAFF

d_call: -
v_call: TRBV30
j_call: TRBJ1-5
clone_size: -
cdr3_nt: TGTGCCTGGACCCAGGATAGCAATCAGCCCCAGCATTTT
cdr3_aa: CAWTQDSNQPQHF

d_call: -
v_call: TRBV15
j_call: TRBJ1-6
clone_size: -
cdr3_nt: TGTGCCACCAGCGTCGGGTGGCAGGGAAATTCACCCCTCCACTTT
cdr3_aa: CATSVGWQGNSPLHF

d_call: TRBD1
v_call: TRBV6-5
j_call: TRBJ1-2
clone_size: -
cdr3_nt: TGTGCCAGCAGTCAATCAGGGGGCCGGGGTGGCTACACCTTC
cdr3_aa: CASSQSGGRGGYTF

d_call: TRBD1
v_call: TRBV10-1
j_call: TRBJ1-1
clone_size: -
cdr3_nt: TGCGCCAGCAGTCCGGACAGGAGGAACACTGAAGCTTTCTTT
cdr3_aa: CASSPDRRNTEAFF

d_call: -
v_call: TRBV28
j_call: TRBJ2-6
clone_size: -
cdr3_nt: TGTGCCAGCAGTTTACTCCTAGGCTCTGGGGCCAACGTCCTGACTTTC
cdr3_aa: CASSLLLGSGANVLTF

d_call: TRBD1
v_call: TRBV6-5
j_call: TRBJ1-2
clone_size: few
cdr3_nt: TGTGCCAGCAGTTTTCAAACAGGGGGCGCAGGCTACACCTTC
cdr3_aa: CASSFQTGGAGYTF

d_call: TRBD2
v_call: TRBV7-9
j_call: TRBJ2-3
clone_size: -
cdr3_nt: TGTGCCAGCAGCCCGCGAGGGCTAGCGGGAGTAAGAGATACGCAGTATTTT
cdr3_aa: CASSPRGLAGVRDTQYF

d_call: TRBD1
v_call: TRBV3-1/TRBV3-2
j_call: TRBJ2-2
clone_size: -
cdr3_nt: TGTGCCAGCAGCCGTGAGACAGGGGCGACCAACACCGGGGAGCTGTTTTTT
cdr3_aa: CASSRETGATNTGELFF

d_call: -
v_call: TRBV6-1
j_call: TRBJ2-1
clone_size: -
cdr3_nt: TGTGCCAGCAGTGAAACTACTACGGGGGAGCAGTTCTTC
cdr3_aa: CASSETTTGEQFF